This paragraph covers one T cell receptor beta chain sequence. Its antigen is not identified. The CDR3 does not end in the conserved phenylalanine or tryptophan, so this is likely a read error. These data originate in a study of T cells in Graves' hyperthyroidism and ophthalmopathy. Whole-study findings and limits: The model forecast ophthalmopathy, anticipating it by a median approximately 7 months before onset.

Germline V gives CDR1 KGHDR, CDR2 SFDVKD. The CDR3 spans 11 residues. There were TCR beta CDR3 regions amplified from RNA transcripts. The HTBI primer set drove a first-round RT-PCR of the TCR CDR3. TCRdb reprocessed the multiplex PCR reads with MiXCR, giving one entry per CDR3 protein. The table includes 700,000 to 850,000 distinct CDR3 sequences, roughly 32% detected once. The receptor was isolated from a woman in her 40s with Graves' hyperthyroidism. Input material: blood. The genes are TRBV24-1 and TRBJ1-1, with D uncertain. The CDR3 DNA reads TGCGCCACCGGCGGGGTGGGTCCGGCTTTCTCT. It encodes CATGGVGPAFS.